Listed here are 23 T cell receptor beta chains from one sample, sequenced in a study of T cell clonotyping in hematopoietic cell transplantation. Time point indicated: recipient sample about 28 days before transplant, after cytoreduction. Some clones are missing from TCRdb's copy, which holds only in-frame ones; the method was immunoSEQ multiplex PCR. The sample lists approximately 30,000 clones, roughly 84% occurring once. The source material was peripheral blood mononuclear cells, sampled before stem cell transplant. These receptors came from a man in his forties with acute myeloid leukemia. Some clones in this sample may be carry-over from other donors' samples.

This rearrangement joins TRBV5-4 to TRBJ2-1, with D possibly matching TRBD2 (5 bases). The V end lost 0 bases, the J end lost 0 bases, and 7 bases lay between the germline ends. The CDR3 is 15 residues long. Germline V gene sequence: CDR1 SGHNT, CDR2 YYREEE (reference sequence). CDR3: CASSLARGSYNEQFF. The CDR3 DNA reads as TGTGCCAGCAGCTTGGCCCGGGGCTCCTACAATGAGCAGTTCTTC.

The chain combines TRBV5-6 with TRBJ2-2; 9 bases agree with TRBD1. V gave up 5 bases and J gave up 5 bases; unmatched junction bases: 13. Germline loops: CDR1 SGHDT, CDR2 YYEEEE. The CDR3 has 17 residues. Written as DNA, the CDR3 is TGTGCCAGCAGGCCGACAGGGGGGACTTTCAATACCGGGGAGCTGTTTTTT. Its protein is CASRPTGGTFNTGELFF. The full variable domain, its missing parts supplied by reference TRBV5-6 and TRBJ2-2, is DAGVTQSPTHLIKTRGQQVTLRCSPKSGHDTVSWYQQALGQGPQFIFQYYEEEERQRGNFPDRFSGHQFPNYSSELNVNALLLGDSALYLCASRPTGGTFNTGELFFGEGSRLTVL.

This sequence joins TRBV28 and TRBJ1-2; D unresolved. Trimming took 3 bases from V and 5 from J, leaving 10 bases between them. The CDR3 is 13 residues long. Germline values: CDR1 MDHEN, CDR2 SYDVKM. The CDR3 sequence is CASSFGLRYGYTF. In DNA, the CDR3 is TGTGCCAGCAGTTTCGGGCTGAGATATGGCTACACCTTC.

The chain is built from TRBV19 and TRBJ2-3, with TRBD2 as a possible D gene (5 bases). Germline CDR1 reads LNHDA; CDR2 reads SQIVND (reference sequence). The CDR3 length is 16 residues. Trimming cost V 5 bases and J 0 bases, with 15 bases left between them. The CDR3 DNA reads as TGTGCCAGTAGTCTACCGACGGGGTCGAGCACAGATACGCAGTATTTT. This translates into CASSLPTGSSTDTQYF.

The rearrangement joins TRBV19 to TRBJ1-1; 10 bases agree with TRBD1. The V gene's germline CDR1 is LNHDA and CDR2 SQIVND (reference sequence). Trimming took 7 bases from V and 2 from J; bases not matched to a gene: 13. The CDR3 has 17 residues. The CDR3 is CASIPGTGDPFNTEAFF. The CDR3 DNA sequence: TGTGCCAGTATCCCCGGGACAGGGGATCCCTTTAACACTGAAGCTTTCTTT. Based on the CDR3 plus reference TRBV19 and TRBJ1-1, the full variable domain is DGGITQSPKYLFRKEGQNVTLSCEQNLNHDAMYWYRQDPGQGLRLIYYSQIVNDFQKGDIAEGYSVSREKKESFPLTVTSAQKNPTAFYLCASIPGTGDPFNTEAFFGQGTRLTVV.

V is TRBV30 and J is TRBJ2-7; the match to TRBD1 covers 9 bases. This CDR3 contains 14 residues. From germline, CDR1 is GTSNPN and CDR2 SVGIG (reference sequence). V gave up 0 bases and J gave up 4 bases; unmatched junction bases: 4. In nucleotides, the CDR3 is TGTGCCTGGAGTGTGACAGGGGGGCGTTACGAGCAGTACTTC. Translating it yields CAWSVTGGRYEQYF.

This chain connects TRBV5-1 to TRBJ2-5; TRBD1 agrees at 10 bases. Germline-derived CDR1 and CDR2 are SGHRS and YFSETQ. This CDR3 has 14 amino acids. Trimming took 5 bases from V and 1 from J; bases not matched to a gene: 2. The CDR3 here is CASSRTGGQETQYF. The CDR3 nucleotides read TGCGCCAGCAGTCGGACAGGGGGCCAAGAGACCCAGTACTTC. The full variable domain, completed using reference TRBV5-1 and TRBJ2-5, is KAGVTQTPRYLIKTRGQQVTLSCSPISGHRSVSWYQQTPGQGLQFLFEYFSETQRNKGNFPGRFSGRQFSNSRSEMNVSTLELGDSALYLCASSRTGGQETQYFGPGTRLLVL.

The J gene is TRBJ2-3, the V gene TRBV11-2, with 7 bases fitting TRBD2. The CDR3 consists of 16 residues. CDR1 is SGHAT and CDR2 is FQNNGV in the germline V gene. With V trimmed by 6 bases and J by 6 bases, 15 bases remained unmatched. CDR3 DNA sequence: TGTGCCAGCAGTTTAAACCCGGGAGGTATCGCGGATACGCAGTATTTT. This codes for CASSLNPGGIADTQYF.

The chain joins TRBV5-6 to TRBJ2-7; D is possibly TRBD1 or TRBD2 (5 bases each). V shed 0 bases and J shed 3 bases, with 10 bases lying between them. The CDR3 is made up of 14 amino acids. Germline V CDR1 and CDR2: SGHDT, YYEEEE. Here the CDR3 DNA reads TGTGCCAGCAGCTTGGAGACGGGACGCTACGAGCAGTACTTC. Translation gives CASSLETGRYEQYF.

In its sample, this clone was seen a few times. The chain uses TRBV30 and TRBJ1-2; 8 bases line up with TRBD1. The CDR3 totals 13 residues. Germline CDR1 reads GTSNPN; CDR2 reads SVGIG (reference sequence). The V and J ends lost 5 bases and 2 bases, in that order; junction bases with no gene match: 4. CDR3 amino acids: CAWGQGQNYGYTF. DNA of the CDR3: TGTGCCTGGGGACAGGGACAGAACTATGGCTACACCTTC.

This clone was recorded once. J is TRBJ2-7 and V is TRBV5-1; D perhaps matches TRBD1 (6 bases). The germline gives CDR1 SGHRS, CDR2 YFSETQ. CDR3 size: 17 residues. V was cut by 4 bases and J by 0 bases, with 20 bases left in between. CDR3 in amino acids: CASSPNLQGATSYEQYF. The CDR3 DNA is TGCGCCAGCAGCCCCAACTTACAGGGCGCCACCTCCTACGAGCAGTACTTC.

CDR3 nucleotides: TGTGCCAGCAGCCGAGCCAACTCCTACGAGCAGTACTTC. Translating gives CASSRANSYEQYF. This sequence joins TRBV6-5 and TRBJ2-7; D is ambiguous. V lost 6 bases and J lost 0, with 9 bases in between. CDR1 is MNHEY, CDR2 SVGAGI, per germline. This CDR3 is 13 amino acids long.

This clone was picked up a small number of times. The chain links TRBV5-6 to TRBJ2-1; 12 bases are a match to TRBD2. The CDR3 length is 15 residues. Germline values: CDR1 SGHDT, CDR2 YYEEEE. V dropped 4 bases and J dropped 4; count of bases not matched to a gene: 3. CDR3 sequence: CASSIGLAGYNEQFF. As DNA, the CDR3 is TGTGCCAGCAGCATCGGACTAGCGGGGTACAATGAGCAGTTCTTC.

V is TRBV9 and J is TRBJ2-1, with 9 bases fitting TRBD1. Per germline, CDR1 SGDLS and CDR2 YYNGEE. With V trimmed by 4 bases and J by 0 bases, 2 bases remained unmatched. The CDR3 has 15 amino acids. The CDR3: CASSPDRGSYNEQFF. CDR3 nucleotide sequence: TGTGCCAGCAGCCCGGACAGGGGCTCCTACAATGAGCAGTTCTTC.

The chain joins TRBV6-1 to TRBJ1-5; D is unresolved. This CDR3 region has 11 residues. V was cut by 4 bases and J by 6 bases, with 4 bases left in between. Germline values: CDR1 MNHNS, CDR2 SASEGT. The CDR3 here is CASSAFQPQHF. The CDR3 region has the DNA TGTGCCAGCAGTGCTTTTCAGCCCCAGCATTTT.

This chain uses TRBV2 with TRBJ1-1, with 7 bases lining up with TRBD1. Germline trimming cut 3 bases from V and 2 bases from J; bases unmatched to any gene: 3. The germline V gene has CDR1 SNHLY and CDR2 FYNNEI. CDR3 size: 14 residues. CDR3 sequence reads: CASSEGQSNTEAFF. The CDR3 coding sequence is TGTGCCAGCAGTGAGGGACAGAGTAACACTGAAGCTTTCTTT.

The V gene is TRBV4-3, the J gene TRBJ1-2; D is unclear. The ends were cut back, 1 base at V and 4 bases at J, with 16 bases in the middle. This CDR3 comprises 16 residues. Germline V gives CDR1 LGHNA, CDR2 YSLEER. CDR3 DNA: TGCGCCAGCAGCCAAGCCGATGGAGGGATGGGCTATGGCTACACCTTC. It codes for CASSQADGGMGYGYTF.

This clone appeared a single time. V usage is TRBV28 and J usage is TRBJ1-2; a possible D gene is TRBD1 (5 bases). This CDR3 region has 15 residues. Looked up from germline, CDR1 is MDHEN and CDR2 is SYDVKM. The V end lost 4 bases, the J end lost 5 bases, and 17 bases lay between the germline ends. The CDR3 DNA reads as TGTGCCAGCAGTTCGTCCCTAGGGGTTTCATATGGCTACACCTTC. Protein: CASSSSLGVSYGYTF.

This sequence joins TRBV19 and TRBJ1-1, with TRBD1 matching 7 bases. Looked up from germline, CDR1 is LNHDA and CDR2 is SQIVND (reference sequence). The V and J ends lost 9 bases and 0 bases, in that order; junction bases with no gene match: 1. The CDR3 sequence is 12 residues long. This CDR3 is CASGTVNTEAFF. CDR3 nucleotide sequence: TGTGCCAGCGGGACAGTGAACACTGAAGCTTTCTTT.

CDR3 in amino acids: CASSLAYEQYF. DNA for the CDR3: TGTGCCAGCAGCTTAGCTTACGAGCAGTACTTC. The rearrangement joins TRBV11-3 to TRBJ2-7, with D unclear. V lost 1 base to trimming and J lost 4 bases, with 2 bases between them. The CDR3 runs to 11 residues. Germline CDR1 reads SGHNT; CDR2 reads YENEEA.

This clone was detected only once. The rearrangement links TRBV28 to TRBJ2-7; no firm D call. The CDR3 loop spans 13 amino acids. Trimming took 5 bases from V and 3 from J, leaving 11 bases between them. Germline V gene data show CDR1 as MDHEN and CDR2 as SYDVKM. DNA of the CDR3: TGTGCCAGCAGTCCCGGAGTGGACTACGAGCAGTACTTC. It translates to CASSPGVDYEQYF.

The chain links TRBV7-2 to TRBJ2-7; D is unclear. Between the trimmed V and J ends, which lost 5 bases and 2 bases, there was a span of 7 bases. The CDR3 extends over 12 amino acids. CDR1 is SGHTA and CDR2 is FQGNSA in the germline V gene. CDR3 protein: CASSLTTYEQYF. In nucleotides, the CDR3 is TGTGCCAGCAGCCTCACAACCTACGAGCAGTACTTC.

This clone was observed once. The chain combines TRBV10-3 with TRBJ2-1, with 10 bases aligning to TRBD2. This CDR3 region has 15 residues. Germline CDR1 and CDR2: ENHRY and SYGVKD. V trimming: 4 bases; J trimming: 6 bases; junction bases outside the gene matches: 6. CDR3 in DNA: TGTGCCATCAGTGGGACTAGCGGCCCTGGCAATGAGCAGTTCTTC. Translating it yields CAISGTSGPGNEQFF.